These 18 T cell receptor beta chains originate from one sample sequenced in a study of CD8 T cells in ankylosing spondylitis. Broader study findings: It appeared that ankylosing spondylitis blood was characterized by a TCR beta motif of 8 or 9 highly homologous variants.

One entry per CDR3 protein, called by TCRdb with MiXCR from the 5' RACE reads. The sample includes 450,000 or so distinct CDR3 sequences, 25% to 30% of them seen just once. The antigens these receptors bind are not known. The sample consisted of blood, either unsorted or a sorted T cell fraction (not recorded which). Receptor source: a male donor with ankylosing spondylitis.

This clonotype was observed a few times. The gene calls are TRBV20-1 and TRBJ2-2; D ambiguous. The CDR3 sequence is 14 residues long. Trimming took 0 bases from V and 1 from J, leaving 6 bases between them. Germline V gives CDR1 DFQATT, CDR2 SNEGSKA (reference sequence). The chain's CDR3 is CSARDLQNTGELFF. The DNA for the CDR3 is TGCAGTGCTAGAGATTTGCAGAACACCGGGGAGCTGTTTTTT.

This clonotype has more than one count but fewer than ten. The rearrangement joins TRBV12-3 or TRBV12-4 to TRBJ2-6; D remains unclear. The CDR3 has 17 amino acids. The germline V and J ends were trimmed by 4 bases and 0 bases, with 13 bases remaining between them. CDR3 DNA: TGTGCCAGCAGTTCCCGCCCAAAGTACTCTGGGGCCAACGTCCTGACTTTC. Translated, it gives CASSSRPKYSGANVLTF.

This sequence joins TRBV7-9 and TRBJ1-1, with D maybe TRBD1 (5 bases). The CDR3 contains 12 residues. The germline V and J ends were trimmed by 5 bases and 11 bases, with 15 bases remaining between them. The germline V gene has CDR1 SEHNR and CDR2 FQNEAQ (reference sequence). The CDR3 is CASSQGTMVAFF. The DNA for the CDR3 is TGTGCCAGCAGCCAGGGCACGATGGTCGCTTTCTTT.

The chain recombines TRBV30 with TRBJ2-7; 10 bases are a match to TRBD2. The CDR3 is made up of 14 amino acids. V was pared by 1 base and J by 4 bases, with 4 bases of the junction left unmatched. Germline V CDR1 and CDR2: GTSNPN, SVGIG (reference sequence). CDR3 sequence (DNA): TGTGCCTGGAGTGCTATAGCGGGAGGTTACGAGCAGTACTTC. Translation gives CAWSAIAGGYEQYF.

CDR3 in DNA: TGTGCCAGCAGCCAAGATACTAGCGGGAGAGATACGCAGTATTTT. It encodes CASSQDTSGRDTQYF. The chain couples TRBV4-2 to TRBJ2-3, with 11 positions matching TRBD2. The germline V gene encodes CDR1 LGHNA and CDR2 YNFKEQ. The CDR3 consists of 15 residues. J was trimmed by 5 bases and V by 0 bases; bases with no gene match: 1.

This clonotype appeared many times. V is TRBV20-1 and J is TRBJ1-2, with unresolved D. Trimming removed 6 bases from V and 8 bases from J, with 16 bases in between. Germline V gene sequence: CDR1 DFQATT, CDR2 SNEGSKA (reference sequence). The CDR3 has 12 amino acids. The CDR3 is CSAVGNSGGYTF. The CDR3 nucleotides read TGCAGTGCAGTAGGGAATTCGGGAGGCTACACCTTC.

This clonotype was recorded a few times. The chain links TRBV19 to TRBJ2-1, with 8 bases matching TRBD1. The CDR3 runs to 18 residues. Germline values: CDR1 LNHDA, CDR2 SQIVND (reference sequence). Unmatched junction bases numbered 13, after V lost 4 bases and J lost 2 bases. The CDR3 region has the DNA TGTGCCAGTAGTAACGGACAGGGCCCACTTACGGCCTACAATGAGCAGTTCTTC. Its translation: CASSNGQGPLTAYNEQFF.

CDR3 sequence reads: CASSYGTSGRGDGELFF. The CDR3 nucleotides read TGTGCCAGCAGTTACGGGACTAGCGGGAGAGGTGACGGGGAGCTGTTTTTT. The genes are TRBV6-5 and TRBJ2-2; 14 nucleotides agree with TRBD2. The CDR3 has 17 amino acids. V was clipped by 2 bases and J by 7 bases; unmatched bases: 6. Germline V gene sequence: CDR1 MNHEY, CDR2 SVGAGI.

Only a few counts were recorded for this clonotype. The chain carries TRBV20-1 and TRBJ1-6, with TRBD1 matching 9 bases. In germline, CDR1 is DFQATT, CDR2 SNEGSKA (reference sequence). J lost 0 bases, V lost 6 bases, and 3 bases had no gene match. This CDR3 contains 15 residues. The CDR3 coding sequence is TGCAGTGCCGGGACAGGGCCCTCCTATAATTCACCCCTCCACTTT. It translates to CSAGTGPSYNSPLHF.

The chain is built from TRBV18 and TRBJ2-7; 11 bases fit TRBD2. Germline lookup yields CDR1 KGHSH and CDR2 LQKENI. V lost 5 bases, J lost 7 bases, and 10 bases stayed unmatched. CDR3 size: 15 residues. This CDR3 reads CASSSGLAGFIEQYF. The CDR3 DNA reads TGTGCCAGCTCATCCGGACTAGCGGGTTTTATAGAGCAGTACTTC.

The rearrangement links TRBV5-1 to TRBJ2-1; 7 bases are shared with TRBD2. CDR3 length: 16 residues. With 2 bases clipped from V and 4 bases from J, the junction kept 9 bases outside the gene matches. Germline CDR1 SGHRS, CDR2 YFSETQ. The CDR3 protein is CASSFGLAEPYNEQFF. The CDR3 nucleotides read TGCGCCAGCAGCTTTGGGCTAGCGGAACCGTACAATGAGCAGTTCTTC.

V gene TRBV7-2 combines with J gene TRBJ2-7; 12 bases fit TRBD2. The CDR3 runs to 17 residues. The trim removed 2 bases at V and 0 bases at J, leaving 5 bases unmatched. Looked up from germline, CDR1 is SGHTA and CDR2 is FQGNSA. The CDR3 here is CASSLTSGRPSSYEQYF. The CDR3 region has the DNA TGTGCCAGCAGCTTAACTAGCGGGAGGCCCAGCTCCTACGAGCAGTACTTC.

The V and J genes are TRBV20-1 and TRBJ2-3; no reliable D call. Per the germline V gene, CDR1 is DFQATT and CDR2 is SNEGSKA (reference sequence). The CDR3 runs to 15 residues. Trimming removed 7 bases at V and 2 bases at J, with 19 bases between. The CDR3 protein is CSVPHPDLTTDTQYF. The CDR3 DNA is TGCAGTGTCCCACACCCGGACCTCACCACAGATACGCAGTATTTT.

For the CDR3, the DNA is TGCAGCGTTGCGGCAGGGTTGGGCGGGGAGCTGTTTTTT. Translation gives CSVAAGLGGELFF. The chain uses TRBV29-1 and TRBJ2-2, with a tentative D call TRBD1 (5 bases). The CDR3 runs 13 residues. Trimming shortened V by 4 bases and J by 7 bases, and 13 bases separated the two germline ends. The germline V gene encodes CDR1 SQVTM and CDR2 ANQGSEA.

This clonotype has more than one count but fewer than ten. The chain carries TRBV21-1 and TRBJ2-2; TRBD2 was called by the table and not checked on the DNA. TRBV21-1 is labeled a pseudogene. CDR3 length: 20 residues. This chain's CDR3 is CASSNWTQGLAVMNTGELLF. CDR3 nucleotides: TGTGCCAGCAGCAATTGGACTCAAGGACTAGCGGTTATGAACACCGGGGAGCTGTTGTTT.

This clonotype has at least ten counts. The chain recombines TRBV5-1 with TRBJ1-3; D possibly corresponds to TRBD1 (5 bases). With 0 bases removed from V and 0 bases from J, the gap between germline ends came to 7 bases. The CDR3 loop spans 15 amino acids. CDR1 SGHRS and CDR2 YFSETQ come from the germline V gene. Here the CDR3 reads CASSLDGTSGNTIYF. Here the CDR3 DNA reads TGCGCCAGCAGCTTGGACGGGACCTCTGGAAACACCATATATTTT.

The genes are TRBV6-1 and TRBJ1-1; TRBD1 might be the D (6 bases). Germline CDR1 is MNHNS and CDR2 is SASEGT. V lost 7 bases to trimming and J lost 4 bases, with 13 bases between them. This CDR3 contains 13 residues. The DNA for the CDR3 is TGTGCCAGCAAAAGGGGGGAGGGCACTGAAGCTTTCTTT. Its protein is CASKRGEGTEAFF.

The chain combines TRBV20-1 with TRBJ1-6; D not certain. The V and J ends lost 1 base and 7 bases respectively, with 8 bases between them. Germline-derived CDR1 and CDR2 are DFQATT and SNEGSKA (reference sequence). The CDR3 extends over 13 amino acids. The CDR3 spells CSARAGENSPLHF. The CDR3 nucleotides are TGCAGTGCTAGAGCGGGAGAGAATTCACCCCTCCACTTT.